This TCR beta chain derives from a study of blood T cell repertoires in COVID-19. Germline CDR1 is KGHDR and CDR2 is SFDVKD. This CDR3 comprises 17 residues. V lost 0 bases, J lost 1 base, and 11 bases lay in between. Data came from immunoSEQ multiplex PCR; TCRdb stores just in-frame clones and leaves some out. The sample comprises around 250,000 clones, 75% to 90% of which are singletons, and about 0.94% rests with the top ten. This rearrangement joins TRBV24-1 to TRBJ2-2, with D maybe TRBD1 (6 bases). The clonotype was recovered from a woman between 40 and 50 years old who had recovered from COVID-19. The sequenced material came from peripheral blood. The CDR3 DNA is TGTGCCACCAGTGATTTGAAGGACAGCAGGAACACCGGGGAGCTGTTTTTT. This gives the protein CATSDLKDSRNTGELFF.